These 8 T cell receptor beta chains were sequenced from one sample in a study of shared clonotypes between healthy human individuals. CD45RO-negative cells were positively selected for CCR7, leaving out terminally differentiated effector memory CD45RA+ cells. Libraries were prepared by immunoSEQ multiplex PCR; TCRdb keeps only in-frame clonotypes and omits some of them. The table lists around 650,000 clones, about 95% of them singletons, with less than 0.13% in the top ten. Sequenced: naive CD8+ T cells sorted from blood. Receptors were obtained from a woman in her thirties in good health.

The chain uses TRBV29-1 and TRBJ1-2; D is possibly TRBD1 (6 bases). CDR1 and CDR2 (germline): SQVTM, ANQGSEA. The V and J ends lost 8 bases and 8 bases respectively, with 18 bases between them. This CDR3 has 12 residues. The DNA of the CDR3 is TGCAGCTTCCACCTTGCAGGGGAGGGCTACACCTTC. Translating gives CSFHLAGEGYTF.

The chain links TRBV6-5 to TRBJ2-5, with D unclear. This CDR3 region has 13 residues. V lost 2 bases, J lost 2 bases, and 6 bases lay in between. Per the germline V gene, CDR1 is MNHEY and CDR2 is SVGAGI. The CDR3: CASSYGEQETQYF. The CDR3 DNA follows: TGTGCCAGCAGTTACGGGGAACAAGAGACCCAGTACTTC.

The chain carries TRBV6-1 and TRBJ2-4; 8 positions agree with TRBD1. The CDR3 consists of 16 residues. J lost 1 base, V lost 4 bases, and 6 bases had no gene match. CDR1 is MNHNS, CDR2 SASEGT, per germline. The CDR3 DNA reads TGTGCCAGCAGTGTGACAGGGGATGTGGCCAAAAACATTCAGTACTTC. This codes for CASSVTGDVAKNIQYF.

This chain links TRBV28 with TRBJ2-1, with 13 bases identical to TRBD2. Germline CDR1 is MDHEN and CDR2 is SYDVKM. CDR3 length equals 19 residues. Trimming removed 5 bases from V and 6 bases from J; junction bases left unmatched: 16. The CDR3 is CASSRPGLAGSRLLNEQFF. The CDR3 nucleotides are TGTGCCAGCAGTCGGCCGGGACTAGCGGGATCACGCCTCCTCAATGAGCAGTTCTTC.

The CDR3 DNA is TGTGCCAGCAGTTCGGGACTTTCCTACGAGCAGTACTTC. The encoded protein is CASSSGLSYEQYF. The V gene is TRBV28, the J gene TRBJ2-5; D might be TRBD2 (6 bases). With the DNA end fitting TRBJ2-7 better, the J assignment may be wrong. There are 13 residues in the CDR3. The germline V gene encodes CDR1 MDHEN and CDR2 SYDVKM.

This clone has only one observation. The V and J genes are TRBV5-1 and TRBJ2-1; D remains ambiguous. V was clipped by 0 bases and J by 6 bases, with 7 bases between them. Germline loops: CDR1 SGHRS, CDR2 YFSETQ. CDR3 length equals 13 residues. The CDR3 DNA is TGCGCCAGCAGCTTGGGGGATGGCAATGAGCAGTTCTTC. It specifies CASSLGDGNEQFF.

The chain joins TRBV28 to TRBJ1-1, with a weak D call TRBD1 (6 bases). The V gene lost 5 bases and the J gene lost 0 bases, with 16 bases spanning the gap. Germline V gene lookup returns CDR1 MDHEN and CDR2 SYDVKM. The CDR3 consists of 16 residues. The CDR3 region is CASSIPSGAMNTEAFF. For the CDR3, the DNA is TGTGCCAGCAGTATACCATCAGGGGCCATGAACACTGAAGCTTTCTTT. Drawing the rest from reference TRBV28 and TRBJ1-1, the complete variable domain is DVKVTQSSRYLVKRTGEKVFLECVQDMDHENMFWYRQDPGLGLRLIYFSYDVKMKEKGDIPEGYSVSREKKERFSLILESASTNQTSMYLCASSIPSGAMNTEAFFGQGTRLTVV.

This chain connects TRBV5-8 to TRBJ2-7; TRBD2 aligns across 10 bases. The germline gives CDR1 SGHTS, CDR2 YDEGEE. The CDR3 is 18 residues long. V trimming: 2 bases; J trimming: 2 bases; junction bases outside the gene matches: 13. This CDR3 is CASSFIWYQREGPYEQYF. The CDR3 DNA reads TGTGCCAGCAGCTTTATCTGGTATCAGCGGGAGGGCCCCTACGAGCAGTACTTC.